This T cell receptor (beta chain) was observed in a study of shared T cell receptors in the human thymus. This clone was detected only once. Trimming took off 0 bases at V and 0 bases at J, with 9 bases between the two ends. CDR3 length: 16 residues. Germline CDR1 LGHNA, CDR2 YNFKEQ. Sequencing used immunoSEQ multiplex PCR; TCRdb keeps in-frame clones, though not all of them. Among about 610,000 clones, 88% were seen once, and the ten largest hold around 0.01%. This same sample was also part of a study on human thymus T cells. In that study: Donors were healthy Finnish infants having corrective surgery for congenital heart defects. Corrective heart surgery yielded resections, and these provided the thymus tissue. Blood and thymic repertoires both appeared biased in V and J gene usage.

This TCR was sampled from a boy less than two years old with a congenital heart defect. The chain has TRBV4-2 and TRBJ2-1; D may be TRBD2 (5 bases). The sequencing sample was made of thymocytes. This CDR3 reads CASSQDGLRSYNEQFF. The CDR3, as DNA: TGTGCCAGCAGCCAAGATGGACTCCGCTCCTACAATGAGCAGTTCTTC.